One and the same sample provided the 27 T cell receptor beta chains below, sequenced in a study of cytomegalovirus exposure and HLA in healthy donors. Data came from immunoSEQ multiplex PCR; TCRdb stores just in-frame clones and leaves some out. This sample yields roughly 71,000 clones, of which 94% are seen a single time; about 0.63% belongs to the top ten. The source material was PBMCs. All receptors come from a woman aged 18-35 years in good health and CMV-seronegative.

The rearrangement links TRBV5-1 to TRBJ2-7; 8 bases are shared with TRBD1. V shed 4 bases, J shed 13 bases, and the junction held 13 bases outside the gene matches. The CDR3 is 13 amino acids. Germline CDR1 SGHRS, CDR2 YFSETQ. The CDR3 DNA follows: TGCGCCAGCAGCGCGAATAACCGGGACAGGTTTTACTTC. Amino acids: CASSANNRDRFYF.

This chain joins TRBV9 and TRBJ1-1; D is uncertain. The CDR3 totals 15 residues. Germline V gives CDR1 SGDLS, CDR2 YYNGEE. The germline V and J ends were trimmed by 4 bases and 3 bases, with 16 bases remaining between them. The CDR3 coding sequence is TGTGCCAGCAGCCTTGTGTTACGGGGTGACACTGAAGCTTTCTTT. As protein: CASSLVLRGDTEAFF.

V usage is TRBV18 and J usage is TRBJ2-1, with D possibly being TRBD2 (6 bases). In germline, CDR1 is KGHSH, CDR2 LQKENI. This CDR3 is 17 amino acids long. The germline V and J ends were trimmed by 1 base and 5 bases, with 18 bases remaining between them. CDR3 nucleotide sequence: TGTGCCAGCTCACCACTCCCCCCGCAGCGGGCTAACAATGAGCAGTTCTTC. Protein product: CASSPLPPQRANNEQFF.

In its sample, this clone was seen once. The V gene is TRBV19, the J gene TRBJ2-6, with TRBD2 matching 8 bases. Germline loops: CDR1 LNHDA, CDR2 SQIVND (reference sequence). CDR3 size: 16 residues. After removal of 8 bases from V and 0 bases from J, the junction contained 6 bases not matched to a gene. The CDR3 sequence is CASSPSGSSGANVLTF. CDR3 DNA sequence: TGTGCCAGTTCCCCGAGCGGGAGCTCTGGGGCCAACGTCCTGACTTTC.

The V call is TRBV5-1, the J call TRBJ1-2; 7 nucleotides align to TRBD1. In germline, CDR1 is SGHRS, CDR2 YFSETQ. The trim removed 3 bases at V and 7 bases at J, leaving 9 bases unmatched. The CDR3 runs 14 residues. The CDR3 loop reads CASSSGQASLGYTF. As DNA, the CDR3 is TGCGCCAGCAGCTCCGGACAGGCCTCCCTTGGCTACACCTTC. Filled out from reference TRBV5-1 and TRBJ1-2, the complete variable domain reads KAGVTQTPRYLIKTRGQQVTLSCSPISGHRSVSWYQQTPGQGLQFLFEYFSETQRNKGNFPGRFSGRQFSNSRSEMNVSTLELGDSALYLCASSSGQASLGYTFGSGTRLTVV.

The chain has TRBV4-1 and TRBJ2-5; 8 bases align to TRBD2. The CDR3 totals 16 residues. Trimming removed 1 base from V and 3 bases from J; junction bases left unmatched: 7. Looked up from germline, CDR1 is MGHRA and CDR2 is YSYEKL. The CDR3 here is CASSQGAGAGEETQYF. The DNA for the CDR3 is TGCGCCAGCAGCCAAGGGGCTGGAGCGGGAGAAGAGACCCAGTACTTC.

This rearrangement joins TRBV7-9 to TRBJ2-7; TRBD1 matches 8 bases. This CDR3 spans 14 amino acids. The germline V gene has CDR1 SEHNR and CDR2 FQNEAQ (reference sequence). Unmatched junction bases numbered 7, after V lost 6 bases and J lost 3 bases. In nucleotides, the CDR3 is TGTGCCAGCAGAACAGGGGGAGAGGACTACGAGCAGTACTTC. Amino acids: CASRTGGEDYEQYF.

The V gene is TRBV28, the J gene TRBJ1-3; no clear D. The germline CDR1 and CDR2 sequences are MDHEN and SYDVKM. V was cut by 8 bases and J by 0 bases, with 11 bases left in between. CDR3 size: 14 residues. The CDR3 loop is CASGRVGSGNTIYF. CDR3 DNA: TGTGCCAGCGGTCGGGTGGGCTCTGGAAACACCATATATTTT.

The chain links TRBV21-1 to TRBJ2-6; the D call TRBD2 from the table was never checked on the DNA. TRBV21-1 is tagged as a pseudogene. The CDR3 spans 17 residues. CDR3 sequence: CASSKVVPSSGANVLTF. In DNA, the CDR3 is TGTGCCAGCAGCAAAGTAGTACCGAGCTCTGGGGCCAACGTCCTGACTTTC.

V is TRBV30 and J is TRBJ1-1; the match to TRBD1 covers 9 bases. V lost 4 bases, J lost 5 bases, and 5 bases stayed unmatched. The CDR3 has 13 residues. CDR1 and CDR2 from the germline V gene are GTSNPN and SVGIG (reference sequence). The CDR3 region is CAWTGQGWTEAFF. CDR3 DNA: TGTGCCTGGACCGGACAGGGGTGGACTGAAGCTTTCTTT.

The table lists this clone with a count of one. The chain combines TRBV18 with TRBJ1-4; the D gene is possibly TRBD1 (6 bases). This CDR3 is 15 amino acids long. V was trimmed by 6 bases and J by 4 bases, leaving 15 bases between them. CDR1 and CDR2 from the germline V gene are KGHSH and LQKENI. CDR3: CASSLQGTLNEKLFF. CDR3 nucleotides: TGTGCCAGCTCGCTACAGGGTACACTTAATGAAAAACTGTTTTTT.

The chain carries TRBV5-1 and TRBJ2-5; D unclear. Looked up from germline, CDR1 is SGHRS and CDR2 is YFSETQ. The CDR3 sequence is 15 residues long. Trimming pared 0 bases from V and 1 base from J, leaving 10 bases between. CDR3 protein: CASSLVSGAQETQYF. In DNA form, the CDR3 reads TGCGCCAGCAGCTTGGTCTCCGGAGCCCAAGAGACCCAGTACTTC.

This chain uses TRBV5-4 with TRBJ2-1; TRBD2 matches at 7 bases. Trimming cost V 3 bases and J 7 bases; bases outside gene matches: 4. The CDR3 is 13 residues long. The germline V gene encodes CDR1 SGHNT and CDR2 YYREEE (reference sequence). The CDR3 sequence is CASSSGGGNEQFF. CDR3 sequence (DNA): TGTGCCAGCAGCTCTGGGGGGGGGAATGAGCAGTTCTTC.

V is TRBV7-9 and J is TRBJ2-3; 13 positions agree with TRBD2. V gave up 0 bases and J gave up 3 bases; unmatched junction bases: 3. Germline V gene data show CDR1 as SEHNR and CDR2 as FQNEAQ (reference sequence). The CDR3 spans 17 residues. The DNA for the CDR3 is TGTGCCAGCAGCTTAGCGCGGACTAGCGGGGGTACAGATACGCAGTATTTT. Its protein product is CASSLARTSGGTDTQYF.

This rearrangement joins TRBV4-3 to TRBJ2-2; TRBD2 aligns across 9 bases. This CDR3 is 15 amino acids long. V lost 4 bases to trimming and J lost 8 bases; unmatched junction nucleotides: 8. Per the germline V gene, CDR1 is LGHNA and CDR2 is YSLEER. This CDR3 is CASSPRVAGVGELFF. CDR3 coding DNA: TGCGCCAGCAGCCCCCGGGTAGCGGGGGTAGGGGAGCTGTTTTTT.

The rearrangement uses TRBV27 and TRBJ1-2, with a tentative D call TRBD1 (6 bases). V gave up 4 bases and J gave up 0 bases, with 12 bases separating them. The CDR3 consists of 15 residues. Germline CDR1 MNHEY, CDR2 SMNVEV (reference sequence). The CDR3 sequence: CASSSRDTPNYGYTF. In DNA, the CDR3 is TGTGCCAGCAGTTCCCGGGACACACCTAACTATGGCTACACCTTC.

The J gene is TRBJ1-1, the V gene TRBV6-1, with 8 bases that match TRBD1. Looked up from germline, CDR1 is MNHNS and CDR2 is SASEGT. There are 15 residues in the CDR3. With 0 bases clipped from V and 4 bases from J, the junction kept 4 bases outside the gene matches. CDR3 sequence (DNA): TGTGCCAGCAGTGAAGCGGACAGGGTAGGCACTGAAGCTTTCTTT. Its protein product is CASSEADRVGTEAFF.

The chain carries TRBV11-3 and TRBJ2-5; D gene uncertain. Germline V gene data show CDR1 as SGHNT and CDR2 as YENEEA. CDR3 size: 16 residues. Trimming removed 5 bases at V and 4 bases at J, with 20 bases between. In nucleotides, the CDR3 is TGTGCCAGCAGCCTAACCTCATCAGGTTCCGGAGAGACCCAGTACTTC. Encoded protein: CASSLTSSGSGETQYF.

To note about this clone: One end of the junction does not line up with germline, which may come from a read error. V and J are TRBV10-3 and TRBJ1-2; TRBD1 might be the D (5 bases). Germline CDR1 reads ENHRY; CDR2 reads SYGVKD. This CDR3 is 14 amino acids long. The CDR3 loop is CAISDGARSPGLGF. The DNA for the CDR3 is TGTGCCATCAGTGATGGGGCCCGTTCCCCGGGCCTAGGCTTC.

V gene TRBV11-1 combines with J gene TRBJ2-7, with 8 bases matching TRBD1. The CDR3 is 13 amino acids. Per germline, CDR1 SGHAT and CDR2 FQDESV (reference sequence). After removal of 6 bases from V and 6 bases from J, the junction contained 7 bases not matched to a gene. The CDR3 loop reads CASRPGQGREQYF. The DNA for the CDR3 is TGTGCCAGCAGACCTGGACAGGGACGCGAGCAGTACTTC.

The chain employs TRBV20-1 and TRBJ1-1; D gene unclear. CDR1 and CDR2 (germline): DFQATT, SNEGSKA (reference sequence). V was cut by 4 bases and J by 5 bases, with 8 bases left in between. CDR3 length equals 11 residues. CDR3 coding DNA: TGCAGTGCTACTCCGAGTACTGAAGCTTTCTTT. Protein: CSATPSTEAFF.

V usage is TRBV28 and J usage is TRBJ2-7; D may be TRBD2 (7 bases). Germline V lookup: CDR1 MDHEN, CDR2 SYDVKM. V lost 6 bases and J lost 0, with 12 bases in between. CDR3 length equals 14 residues. This CDR3 is CASRRGGNSYEQYF. DNA of the CDR3: TGTGCCAGCAGAAGGGGGGGTAACTCCTACGAGCAGTACTTC.

The chain has TRBV9 and TRBJ2-1; TRBD2 matches at 10 bases. Germline V lookup: CDR1 SGDLS, CDR2 YYNGEE. The trim removed 1 base at V and 10 bases at J, leaving 2 bases unmatched. This CDR3 spans 13 amino acids. The CDR3 region is CASSVSGGAEQFF. Here the CDR3 DNA reads TGTGCCAGCAGCGTAAGCGGGGGGGCAGAGCAGTTCTTC.

This chain connects TRBV7-3 to TRBJ2-1, with 8 bases matching TRBD2. The CDR3 loop spans 15 amino acids. Per germline, CDR1 SGHTA and CDR2 FQGTGA. Trimming at V came to 5 bases and at J to 6 bases, leaving 9 bases not matched to a gene. The CDR3 protein is CASSPGGVASNEQFF. In DNA, the CDR3 is TGTGCCAGCAGCCCGGGGGGGGTAGCTTCCAATGAGCAGTTCTTC.

The chain recombines TRBV2 with TRBJ2-7; 8 positions agree with TRBD1. With V trimmed by 5 bases and J by 9 bases, 12 bases remained unmatched. The CDR3 loop spans 14 amino acids. Germline CDR1 SNHLY, CDR2 FYNNEI. The DNA for the CDR3 is TGTGCCAGCAGTCCACGACAGGGGAACGCAGGGCAGTACTTC. Protein sequence: CASSPRQGNAGQYF.

J is TRBJ2-5 and V is TRBV6-5; tentative D call: TRBD1 (6 bases). V lost 5 bases to trimming and J lost 3 bases, with 16 bases between them. Germline-derived CDR1 and CDR2 are MNHEY and SVGAGI. The CDR3 is made up of 15 amino acids. The chain's CDR3 is CASSALGQIKETQYF. The CDR3 DNA is TGTGCCAGCAGTGCGCTAGGACAGATTAAAGAGACCCAGTACTTC.

This clone occurred a few times. The chain carries TRBV9 and TRBJ2-7; maybe TRBD2 (5 bases). The CDR3 consists of 11 residues. Germline assignment: CDR1 SGDLS and CDR2 YYNGEE. The CDR3 loop reads CVCIRDYEQYF. The CDR3 nucleotides are TGTGTGTGCATTCGGGACTACGAGCAGTACTTC.